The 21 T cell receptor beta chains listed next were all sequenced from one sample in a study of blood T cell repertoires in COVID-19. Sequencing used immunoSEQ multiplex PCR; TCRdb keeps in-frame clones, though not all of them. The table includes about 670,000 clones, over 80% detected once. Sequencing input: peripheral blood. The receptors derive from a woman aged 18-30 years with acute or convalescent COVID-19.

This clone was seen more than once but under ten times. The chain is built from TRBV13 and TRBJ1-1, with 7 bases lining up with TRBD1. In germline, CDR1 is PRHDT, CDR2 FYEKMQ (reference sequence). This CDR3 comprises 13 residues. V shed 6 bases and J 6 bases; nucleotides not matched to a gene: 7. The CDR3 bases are TGTGCCAGCAGTTCTCACAGGGGCGCTGAAGCTTTCTTT. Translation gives CASSSHRGAEAFF.

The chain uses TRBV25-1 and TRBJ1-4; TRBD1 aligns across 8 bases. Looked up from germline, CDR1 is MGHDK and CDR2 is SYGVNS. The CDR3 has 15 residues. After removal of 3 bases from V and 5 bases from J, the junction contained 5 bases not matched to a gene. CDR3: CASSDLTGVNEKLFF. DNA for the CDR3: TGTGCCAGCAGTGATTTGACAGGGGTGAATGAAAAACTGTTTTTT.

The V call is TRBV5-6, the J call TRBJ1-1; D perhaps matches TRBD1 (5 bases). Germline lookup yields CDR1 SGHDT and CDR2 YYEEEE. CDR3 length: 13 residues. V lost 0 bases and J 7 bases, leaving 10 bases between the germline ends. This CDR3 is CASSLVGRDEAFF. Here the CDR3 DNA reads TGTGCCAGCAGCTTGGTGGGCAGGGATGAAGCTTTCTTT.

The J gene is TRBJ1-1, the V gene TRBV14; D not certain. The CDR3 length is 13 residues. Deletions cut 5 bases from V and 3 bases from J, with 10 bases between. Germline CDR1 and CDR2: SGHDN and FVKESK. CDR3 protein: CASSWNRDTEAFF. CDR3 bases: TGTGCCAGCAGCTGGAACCGGGACACTGAAGCTTTCTTT.

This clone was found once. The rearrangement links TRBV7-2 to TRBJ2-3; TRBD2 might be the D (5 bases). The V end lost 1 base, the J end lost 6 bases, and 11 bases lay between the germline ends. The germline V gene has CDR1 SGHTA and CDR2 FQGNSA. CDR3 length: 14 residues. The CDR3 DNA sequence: TGTGCCAGCAGCTTAGTACTAGGCCCGGATACGCAGTATTTT. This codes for CASSLVLGPDTQYF.

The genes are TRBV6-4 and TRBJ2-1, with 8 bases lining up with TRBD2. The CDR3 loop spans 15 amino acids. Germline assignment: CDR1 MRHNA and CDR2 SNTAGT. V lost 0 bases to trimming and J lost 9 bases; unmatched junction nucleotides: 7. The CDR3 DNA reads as TGTGCCAGCAGTGACTCGACGGGGGGGCCGCGTGAGCAGTTCTTC. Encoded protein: CASSDSTGGPREQFF.

CDR3 region: CASSQGGFDNQPQHF. Here the CDR3 DNA reads TGTGCCAGCAGCCAAGGAGGGTTCGACAATCAGCCCCAGCATTTT. The V gene is TRBV3-1 (or the pseudogene TRBV3-2), the J gene TRBJ1-5; D remains ambiguous. Trimming took 1 base from V and 3 from J, leaving 10 bases between them. Germline loops: CDR1 LGHDT, CDR2 YNNKEL (reference sequence). The CDR3 contains 15 residues.

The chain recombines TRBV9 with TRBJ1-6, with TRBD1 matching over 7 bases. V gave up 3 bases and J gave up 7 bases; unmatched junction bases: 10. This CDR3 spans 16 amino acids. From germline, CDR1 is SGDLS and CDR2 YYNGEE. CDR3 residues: CASSAPTGTANSPLHF. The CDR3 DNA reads TGTGCCAGCAGCGCACCGACCGGGACAGCAAATTCACCCCTCCACTTT.

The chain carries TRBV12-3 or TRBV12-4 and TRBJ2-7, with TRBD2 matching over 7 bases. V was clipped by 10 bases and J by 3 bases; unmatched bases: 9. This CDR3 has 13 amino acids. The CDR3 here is CATSRGNLYEQYF. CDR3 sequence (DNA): TGTGCCACCTCGCGGGGGAACCTCTACGAGCAGTACTTC.

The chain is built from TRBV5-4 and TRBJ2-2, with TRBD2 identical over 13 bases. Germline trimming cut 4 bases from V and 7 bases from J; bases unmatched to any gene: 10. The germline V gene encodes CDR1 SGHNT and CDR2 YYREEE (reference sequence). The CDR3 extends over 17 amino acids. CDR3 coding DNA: TGTGCCAGCAGCCATACTAGCGGGGGGGCCGGGAACGGGGAGCTGTTTTTT. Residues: CASSHTSGGAGNGELFF.

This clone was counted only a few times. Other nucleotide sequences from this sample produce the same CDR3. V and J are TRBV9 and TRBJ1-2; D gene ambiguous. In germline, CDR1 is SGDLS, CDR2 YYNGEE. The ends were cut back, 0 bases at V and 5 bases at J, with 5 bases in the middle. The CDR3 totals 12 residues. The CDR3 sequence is CASSVGQYGYTF. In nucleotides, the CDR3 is TGTGCCAGCAGCGTAGGGCAGTATGGCTACACCTTC.

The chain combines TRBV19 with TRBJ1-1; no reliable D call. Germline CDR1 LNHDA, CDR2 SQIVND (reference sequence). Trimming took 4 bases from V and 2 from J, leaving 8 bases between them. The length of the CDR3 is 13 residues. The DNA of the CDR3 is TGTGCCAGTAGTACTGCGGGAAACACTGAAGCTTTCTTT. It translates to CASSTAGNTEAFF.

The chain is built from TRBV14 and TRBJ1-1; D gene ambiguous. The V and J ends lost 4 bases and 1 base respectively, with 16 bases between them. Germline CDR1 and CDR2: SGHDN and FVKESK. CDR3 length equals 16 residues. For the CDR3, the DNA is TGTGCCAGCAGCCCCTTGATGTGGCTTCGGAACACTGAAGCTTTCTTT. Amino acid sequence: CASSPLMWLRNTEAFF.

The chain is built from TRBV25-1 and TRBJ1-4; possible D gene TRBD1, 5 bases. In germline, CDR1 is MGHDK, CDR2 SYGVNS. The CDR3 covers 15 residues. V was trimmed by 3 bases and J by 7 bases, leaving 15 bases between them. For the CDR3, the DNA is TGTGCCAGCAGTGAGGGAACAGGATACCCTGAAAAACTGTTTTTT. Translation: CASSEGTGYPEKLFF.

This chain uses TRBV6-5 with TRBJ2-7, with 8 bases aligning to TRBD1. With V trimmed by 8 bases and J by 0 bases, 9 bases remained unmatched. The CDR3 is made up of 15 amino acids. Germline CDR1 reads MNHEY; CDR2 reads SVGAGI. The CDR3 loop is CASRIGQGFSYEQYF. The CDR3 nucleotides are TGTGCCAGCCGGATCGGACAGGGATTCTCCTACGAGCAGTACTTC.

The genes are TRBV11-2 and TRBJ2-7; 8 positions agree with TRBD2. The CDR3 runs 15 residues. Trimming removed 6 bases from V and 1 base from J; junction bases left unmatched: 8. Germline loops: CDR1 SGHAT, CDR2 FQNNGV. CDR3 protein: CASRDVAGRSYEQYF. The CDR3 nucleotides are TGTGCCAGCAGAGACGTAGCGGGGAGATCCTACGAGCAGTACTTC.

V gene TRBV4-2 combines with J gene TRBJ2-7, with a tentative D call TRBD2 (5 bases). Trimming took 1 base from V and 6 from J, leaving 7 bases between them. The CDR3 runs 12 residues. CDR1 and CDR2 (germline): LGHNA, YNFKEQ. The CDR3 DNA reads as TGTGCCAGCAGCCAAGGGAGGTCCGAGCAGTACTTC. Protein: CASSQGRSEQYF.

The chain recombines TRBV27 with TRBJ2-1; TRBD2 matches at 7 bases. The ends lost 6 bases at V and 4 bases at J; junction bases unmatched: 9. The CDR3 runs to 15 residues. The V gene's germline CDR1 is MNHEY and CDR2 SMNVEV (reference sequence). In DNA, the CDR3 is TGTGCCAGCAGACCGTTTAGCGGGTTTTACAATGAGCAGTTCTTC. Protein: CASRPFSGFYNEQFF.

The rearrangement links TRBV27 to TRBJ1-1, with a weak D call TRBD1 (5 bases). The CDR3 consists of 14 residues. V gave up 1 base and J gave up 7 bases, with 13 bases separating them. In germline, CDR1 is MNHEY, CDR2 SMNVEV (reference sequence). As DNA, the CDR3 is TGTGCCAGCAGTTTATTGGGGGGAACGGGTGAAGCTTTCTTT. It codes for CASSLLGGTGEAFF.

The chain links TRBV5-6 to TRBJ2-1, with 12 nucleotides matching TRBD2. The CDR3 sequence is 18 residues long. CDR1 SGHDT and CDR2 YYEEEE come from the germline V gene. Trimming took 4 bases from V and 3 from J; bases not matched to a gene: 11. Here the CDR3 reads CASSVRTSGVLSYNEQFF. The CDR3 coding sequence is TGTGCCAGCAGCGTGAGGACTAGCGGGGTTCTTAGCTACAATGAGCAGTTCTTC.

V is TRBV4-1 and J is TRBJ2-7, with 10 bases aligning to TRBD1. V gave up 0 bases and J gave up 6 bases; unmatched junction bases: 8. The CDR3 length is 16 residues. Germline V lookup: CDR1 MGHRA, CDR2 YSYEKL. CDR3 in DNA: TGCGCCAGCAGCCAAGAATGGGGGACAGGGGATAGCGAGCAGTACTTC. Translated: CASSQEWGTGDSEQYF.